This record looks at one TCR beta chain sequence and its context. Antigen specificity is unknown. Other nucleotide sequences in the sample specify the same CDR3. In replicate PCRs of sorted subsets, approximately 210 ng DNA, approximately 30,000 T cell genomes, was used. The table came from immunoSEQ multiplex PCR; TCRdb's copy has only in-frame clones and leaves some out. The sample lists 730,000 or so clones, less than 80% seen once, with under 2% in the top ten. This entry comes from a study of shared clonotypes between healthy human individuals. Study results and caveats: Represented diversity (both genetic and exposure-history) was limited by the small number of donors.

Looked up from germline, CDR1 is LNHDA and CDR2 is SQIVND (reference sequence). There are 13 residues in the CDR3. Trimming removed 3 bases at V and 4 bases at J, with 9 bases between. This receptor was obtained from a woman aged 25 to 39 in good health. Input material: memory CD4+ T cells sorted from blood. Documented subset: CD45RA-negative fraction. The rearrangement uses TRBV19 and TRBJ1-1, with D maybe TRBD1 (5 bases). As DNA, the CDR3 is TGTGCCAGTAGTATCTGGGGGATCACTGAAGCTTTCTTT. It encodes CASSIWGITEAFF.